This TCR beta chain was observed in a study of shared clonotypes between healthy human individuals. Study background: The composition of the donors was a couple of women and a few men aged 18 to 49. Researchers assigned three CD4 naive, three CD4 memory, two CD8 naive and one CD8 memory plate to each donor.

The naive CD8 population came from CD45RO-negative cells selected for CCR7, without terminally differentiated effector memory CD45RA+ cells. The CDR3 runs to 15 residues. Germline V CDR1 and CDR2: MNHNY, SVGAGI (reference sequence). V lost 2 bases and J 4 bases, leaving 11 bases between the germline ends. Clones were sequenced by immunoSEQ multiplex PCR, and TCRdb holds only the in-frame ones, with some missing. This sample has about 2.2 million clones, with around 93% found just once. Findings and limits, study-wide: Richness estimates generally favored naive over memory subsets. Deeper or shallower sequencing was expected to change how clonotypes are shared among donors.

A note on this clone: Its antigen is currently unknown.

The J gene is TRBJ2-2, the V gene TRBV6-6; D possibly corresponds to TRBD1 (5 bases). This receptor was taken from a man younger than 35 in good health. Some clones in this sample may be carry-over from other donors' samples. The material sequenced was naive CD8+ T cells from PBMCs. CDR3 sequence (DNA): TGTGCCAGCAGTTACATCAAAGACAGCACCGGGGAGCTGTTTTTT. Its translation: CASSYIKDSTGELFF.